The 21 T cell receptor beta chains below all came from one sample that was sequenced in a study of blood T cell repertoires in COVID-19 (dated by TCRdb to between 2020 and 2021). Receptor libraries were prepared by the immunoSEQ multiplex PCR assay. TCRdb stores this immuneACCESS table with in-frame sequences only. Part of the clones is absent; in the studies checked, under half of the shortfall reflects unresolved V genes, and no reason is known for the rest. The sample table contains 200,000 to 300,000 clones; only one count was recorded for roughly 84% of them. The ten largest account for around 7.8% of the sample. Sequencing was performed on peripheral blood. These receptors originate from a human donor in a cohort sampled during active COVID-19.

J is TRBJ2-1 and V is TRBV7-2; 12 bases fit TRBD1. The V gene end was trimmed by 5 bases and the J gene end by 10 bases; junction bases not matched to a gene: 9. Germline V gives CDR1 SGHTA, CDR2 FQGNSA. The CDR3 has 15 amino acids. For the CDR3, the DNA is TGTGCCAGCAGCAGCCGGGACAGGGGGCATCGGGAGCAGTTCTTC. Translating it yields CASSSRDRGHREQFF.

The CDR3 loop reads CASSDGQGAGQPQHF. The CDR3 region has the DNA TGTGCCAGCAGTGACGGGCAGGGGGCAGGGCAGCCCCAGCATTTT. This sequence joins TRBV6-1 and TRBJ1-5, with 8 bases that match TRBD1. The germline CDR1 and CDR2 sequences are MNHNS and SASEGT. The CDR3 extends over 15 amino acids. Losses at the gene ends were 3 bases for V and 7 bases for J; bases not matched to a gene: 8.

This chain uses TRBV4-2 with TRBJ2-7; TRBD1 matches at 7 bases. Trimming took 0 bases from V and 0 from J; bases not matched to a gene: 8. The CDR3 contains 17 residues. Looked up from germline, CDR1 is LGHNA and CDR2 is YNFKEQ. Here the CDR3 reads CASSQDLSGQSSYEQYF. The CDR3 region has the DNA TGTGCCAGCAGCCAAGATCTATCGGGACAGAGCTCCTACGAGCAGTACTTC.

V gene TRBV5-1 combines with J gene TRBJ2-1; 14 nucleotides match TRBD2. The length of the CDR3 is 15 residues. The ends lost 0 bases at V and 10 bases at J; junction bases unmatched: 3. Germline values: CDR1 SGHRS, CDR2 YFSETQ. The CDR3 DNA follows: TGCGCCAGCAGCTTGGGACTAGCGGGAGGGCAAGAGCAGTTCTTC. Protein product: CASSLGLAGGQEQFF. Filled out from reference TRBV5-1 and TRBJ2-1, the complete variable domain reads KAGVTQTPRYLIKTRGQQVTLSCSPISGHRSVSWYQQTPGQGLQFLFEYFSETQRNKGNFPGRFSGRQFSNSRSEMNVSTLELGDSALYLCASSLGLAGGQEQFFGPGTRLTVL.

V usage is TRBV18 and J usage is TRBJ2-1; 8 nucleotides match TRBD2. V gave up 4 bases and J gave up 14 bases; unmatched junction bases: 16. Looked up from germline, CDR1 is KGHSH and CDR2 is LQKENI. The CDR3 spans 15 residues. The CDR3 loop reads CASSLGNSGTSPEFF. CDR3 in DNA: TGTGCCAGCTCACTGGGGAATAGCGGGACCTCACCGGAGTTCTTC.

V gene TRBV5-8 combines with J gene TRBJ1-2; D unclear. Germline V gene data show CDR1 as SGHTS and CDR2 as YDEGEE. There are 13 residues in the CDR3. Between the trimmed V and J ends, which lost 4 bases and 5 bases, there was a span of 12 bases. Here the CDR3 reads CASSRGPSYGYTF. For the CDR3, the DNA is TGTGCCAGCAGCCGAGGTCCGTCGTATGGCTACACCTTC.

This chain joins TRBV5-1 and TRBJ1-4; 11 bases align to TRBD1. V lost 4 bases and J lost 5; bases outside the gene matches: 7. The length of the CDR3 is 16 residues. CDR1 and CDR2 from the germline V gene are SGHRS and YFSETQ. Written as DNA, the CDR3 is TGCGCCAGCAGCCCGGGACAGGGGGTCGGGAATGAAAAACTGTTTTTT. Its translation is CASSPGQGVGNEKLFF.

The J gene is TRBJ2-5, the V gene TRBV19; 8 bases line up with TRBD2. V was pared by 3 bases and J by 3 bases, with 3 bases of the junction left unmatched. Looked up from germline, CDR1 is LNHDA and CDR2 is SQIVND (reference sequence). The CDR3 spans 14 residues. Written as DNA, the CDR3 is TGTGCCAGTAGTATCCGGGAGGGGGAAGAGACCCAGTACTTC. The encoded protein is CASSIREGEETQYF.

The chain is built from TRBV19 and TRBJ1-1, with D hard to call. The germline V gene encodes CDR1 LNHDA and CDR2 SQIVND (reference sequence). V lost 10 bases to trimming and J lost 4 bases, with 16 bases between them. The CDR3 is 13 residues long. The CDR3 spells CAIGRGLGTEAFF. The CDR3 nucleotides read TGTGCCATAGGACGGGGATTGGGCACTGAAGCTTTCTTT.

The chain has TRBV18 and TRBJ2-7; D gene unclear. Trimming shortened V by 6 bases and J by 9 bases, and 18 bases separated the two germline ends. The CDR3 covers 13 residues. Germline-derived CDR1 and CDR2 are KGHSH and LQKENI. CDR3 in DNA: TGTGCCAGCTCCGCTGGCCAGAACCCTGGGCAGTACTTC. Protein: CASSAGQNPGQYF. Looking up the rest from reference TRBV18 and TRBJ2-7 gives the full variable domain: NAGVMQNPRHLVRRRGQEARLRCSPMKGHSHVYWYRQLPEEGLKFMVYLQKENIIDESGMPKERFSAEFPKEGPSILRIQQVVRGDSAAYFCASSAGQNPGQYFGPGTRLTVT.

This clone was seen only a few times. This chain uses TRBV5-1 with TRBJ2-7; D ambiguous. The germline V gene has CDR1 SGHRS and CDR2 YFSETQ. This CDR3 has 11 amino acids. The germline V and J ends were trimmed by 4 bases and 3 bases, with 5 bases remaining between them. The CDR3 reads CASSIYYEQYF. In nucleotides, the CDR3 is TGCGCCAGCAGCATCTACTACGAGCAGTACTTC.

This clone was picked up one time. The chain employs TRBV2 and TRBJ2-3; 7 bases map to TRBD1. The junction had 5 bases not matched to a gene; V was cut back by 5 bases and J by 0 bases. Germline V lookup: CDR1 SNHLY, CDR2 FYNNEI. CDR3 length: 15 residues. The CDR3 spells CASSLTGDSTDTQYF. The CDR3, as DNA: TGTGCCAGCAGTCTCACAGGGGATAGCACAGATACGCAGTATTTT.

The V gene is TRBV12-3 or TRBV12-4, the J gene TRBJ2-2; TRBD1 is a possible D gene (5 bases). V lost 5 bases, J lost 6 bases, and 10 bases lay in between. CDR3 length: 13 residues. CDR3 in DNA: TGTGCCAGCAGTGTTGCAGGGTCCGGGGAGCTGTTTTTT. Translation: CASSVAGSGELFF.

This clone was seen just once. CDR3 DNA: TGTGCCAGCAGCTTTGCTAGCGGGGGGACTAGCTCCTACAATGAGCAGTTCTTC. Translation gives CASSFASGGTSSYNEQFF. This sequence joins TRBV7-2 and TRBJ2-1; TRBD2 matches at 11 bases. The CDR3 has 18 amino acids. V lost 3 bases to trimming and J lost 0 bases; unmatched junction nucleotides: 7. In germline, CDR1 is SGHTA, CDR2 FQGNSA.

The V gene is TRBV9, the J gene TRBJ2-2; 9 bases are a match to TRBD2. V lost 0 bases and J lost 9; bases outside the gene matches: 6. The CDR3 has 15 residues. CDR1 and CDR2 from the germline V gene are SGDLS and YYNGEE. The CDR3 loop is CASSVVSGGTRELFF. The CDR3 DNA is TGTGCCAGCAGCGTAGTTAGCGGGGGAACGAGGGAGCTGTTTTTT.

This clone was observed a single time. The chain employs TRBV10-3 and TRBJ1-1; 8 positions agree with TRBD1. The CDR3 consists of 15 residues. V shed 3 bases and J 5 bases; nucleotides not matched to a gene: 8. Germline lookup yields CDR1 ENHRY and CDR2 SYGVKD. CDR3 DNA: TGTGCCATCAGTGAACGACAGGGGACGAGAACTGAAGCTTTCTTT. Translating it yields CAISERQGTRTEAFF.

The CDR3 sequence is CASSLEGLAGRTQYF. For the CDR3, the DNA is TGTGCCAGCAGCTTAGAAGGGCTAGCGGGAAGGACCCAGTACTTC. The rearrangement joins TRBV7-2 to TRBJ2-5, with TRBD2 matching 9 bases. The ends lost 1 base at V and 7 bases at J; junction bases unmatched: 7. CDR3 length equals 15 residues. Germline lookup yields CDR1 SGHTA and CDR2 FQGNSA.

V gene TRBV6-5 combines with J gene TRBJ2-7; 8 bases align to TRBD2. J gave up 3 bases and V 0 bases, and 4 bases lay outside the gene matches. Germline V gene lookup returns CDR1 MNHEY and CDR2 SVGAGI. The CDR3 contains 15 residues. Written as DNA, the CDR3 is TGTGCCAGCAGTTACTCGGGTCGGGAGGGCTACGAGCAGTACTTC. Translating gives CASSYSGREGYEQYF.

The genes are TRBV18 and TRBJ2-5, with 13 positions matching TRBD2. The CDR3 is made up of 15 amino acids. Germline lookup yields CDR1 KGHSH and CDR2 LQKENI. V was pared by 3 bases and J by 4 bases, with 2 bases of the junction left unmatched. The CDR3 region is CASSPGLAGVETQYF. The CDR3 coding sequence is TGTGCCAGCTCACCTGGACTAGCGGGAGTAGAGACCCAGTACTTC.

This clone was detected once. V is TRBV2 and J is TRBJ1-4; 7 nucleotides match TRBD1. Per the germline V gene, CDR1 is SNHLY and CDR2 is FYNNEI. CDR3 length: 14 residues. Unmatched junction bases numbered 13, after V lost 10 bases and J lost 8 bases. As DNA, the CDR3 is TGTGCCACTAAGACGGGACAGTTGCGAGAAAAACTGTTTTTT. It yields the protein CATKTGQLREKLFF.

The chain carries TRBV5-6 and TRBJ2-2; weak D call: TRBD2 (6 bases). With 2 bases removed from V and 0 bases from J, the gap between germline ends came to 11 bases. The CDR3 extends over 16 amino acids. Germline V lookup: CDR1 SGHDT, CDR2 YYEEEE. The CDR3 spells CASSFRGLPNTGELFF. The CDR3 DNA is TGTGCCAGCAGCTTTCGGGGACTTCCGAACACCGGGGAGCTGTTTTTT.